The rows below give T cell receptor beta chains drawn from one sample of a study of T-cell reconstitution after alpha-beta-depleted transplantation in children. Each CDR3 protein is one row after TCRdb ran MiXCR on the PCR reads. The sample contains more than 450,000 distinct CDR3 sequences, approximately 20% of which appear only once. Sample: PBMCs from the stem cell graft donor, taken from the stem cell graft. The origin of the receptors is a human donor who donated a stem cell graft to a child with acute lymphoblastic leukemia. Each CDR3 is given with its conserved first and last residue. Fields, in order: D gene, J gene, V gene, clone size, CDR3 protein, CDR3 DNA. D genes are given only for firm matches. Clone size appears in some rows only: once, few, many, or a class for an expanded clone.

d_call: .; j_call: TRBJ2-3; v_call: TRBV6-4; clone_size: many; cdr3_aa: CASSGSSTDTQYF; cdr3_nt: TGTGCCAGCAGTGGAAGTAGCACAGATACGCAGTATTTT
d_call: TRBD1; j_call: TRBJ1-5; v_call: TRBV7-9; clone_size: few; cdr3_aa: CASSSPGQTNQPQHF; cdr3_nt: TGTGCCAGCAGCTCACCGGGACAGACCAATCAGCCCCAGCATTTT
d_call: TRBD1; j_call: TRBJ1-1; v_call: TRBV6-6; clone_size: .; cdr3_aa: CASSYRGQGTEAFF; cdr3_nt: TGTGCCAGCAGTTACCGGGGACAGGGCACTGAAGCTTTCTTT
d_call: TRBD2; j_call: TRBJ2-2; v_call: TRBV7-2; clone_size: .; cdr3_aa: CASSNQGLDGTGELFF; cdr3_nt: TGTGCCAGCAGCAACCAAGGACTAGATGGGACCGGGGAGCTGTTTTTT
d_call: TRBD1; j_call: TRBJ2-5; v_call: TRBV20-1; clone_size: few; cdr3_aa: CSAAPPPGQHTGETQYF; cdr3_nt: TGCAGTGCTGCCCCCCCACCGGGACAGCATACAGGAGAGACCCAGTACTTC
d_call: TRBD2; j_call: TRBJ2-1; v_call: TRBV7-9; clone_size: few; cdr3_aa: CASSLVGLAEYNEQFF; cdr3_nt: TGTGCCAGCAGCTTAGTCGGACTAGCGGAATACAATGAGCAGTTCTTC
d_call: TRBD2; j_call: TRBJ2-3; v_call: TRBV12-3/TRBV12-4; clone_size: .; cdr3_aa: CASSQRGLAGNPDTQYF; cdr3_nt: TGTGCCAGCAGCCAACGGGGACTAGCGGGAAACCCAGATACGCAGTATTTT
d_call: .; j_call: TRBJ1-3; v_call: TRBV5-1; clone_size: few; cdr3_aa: CASSLEGSSGNTIYF; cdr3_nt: TGCGCCAGCAGCTTGGAGGGGAGCTCTGGAAACACCATATATTTT
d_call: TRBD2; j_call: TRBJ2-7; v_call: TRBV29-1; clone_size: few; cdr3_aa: CSVGVSGRREQYF; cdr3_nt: TGCAGCGTTGGGGTTAGCGGGAGGAGAGAGCAGTACTTC
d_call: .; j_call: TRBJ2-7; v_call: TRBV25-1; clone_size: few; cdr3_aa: CASGMRGECLYEQYF; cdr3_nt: TGTGCCAGCGGCATGAGGGGTGAGTGTCTTTACGAGCAGTACTTC
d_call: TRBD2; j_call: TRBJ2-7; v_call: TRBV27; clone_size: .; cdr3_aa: CASSHIAGVLVYEQYF; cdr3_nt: TGTGCCAGCAGTCACATAGCGGGAGTACTGGTCTACGAGCAGTACTTC
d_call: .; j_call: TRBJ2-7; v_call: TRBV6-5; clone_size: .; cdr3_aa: CASSSRGGPYEQYF; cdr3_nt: TGTGCCAGCAGTTCAAGGGGAGGACCCTACGAGCAGTACTTC
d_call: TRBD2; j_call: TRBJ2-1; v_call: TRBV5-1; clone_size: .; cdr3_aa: CASISGLAGAYNEQFF; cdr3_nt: TGCGCCAGCATTTCCGGACTAGCGGGAGCTTACAATGAGCAGTTCTTC
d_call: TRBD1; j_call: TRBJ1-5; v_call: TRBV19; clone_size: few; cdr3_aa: CASSYRGPGDQPQHF; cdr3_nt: TGTGCCAGTAGTTACAGGGGGCCGGGGGATCAGCCCCAGCATTTT
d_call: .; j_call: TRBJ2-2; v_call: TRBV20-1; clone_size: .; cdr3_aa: CSAPGPRRRTGELFF; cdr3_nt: TGCAGTGCTCCGGGGCCAAGAAGGAGGACCGGGGAGCTGTTTTTT
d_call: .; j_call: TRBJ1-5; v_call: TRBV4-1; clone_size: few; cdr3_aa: CASSQGEAGGNSNQPQHF; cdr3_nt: TGCGCCAGCAGCCAAGGCGAAGCTGGGGGAAATAGCAATCAGCCCCAGCATTTT
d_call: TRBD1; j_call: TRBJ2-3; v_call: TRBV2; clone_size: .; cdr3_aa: CASSERGQGIGPTDTQYF; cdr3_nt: TGTGCCAGCAGTGAAAGGGGACAGGGAATCGGACCCACAGATACGCAGTATTTT
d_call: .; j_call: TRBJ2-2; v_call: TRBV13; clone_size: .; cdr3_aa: CASSLGRDGELFF; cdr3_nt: TGTGCCAGCAGCTTAGGAAGGGACGGGGAGCTGTTTTTT
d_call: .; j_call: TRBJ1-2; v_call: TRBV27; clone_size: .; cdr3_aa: CASSLSETSLYGYTF; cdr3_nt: TGTGCCAGCAGTTTATCGGAGACAAGCCTCTATGGCTACACCTTC
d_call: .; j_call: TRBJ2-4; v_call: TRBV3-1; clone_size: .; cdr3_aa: CASSQEDIRGSGKNIQYF; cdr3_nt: TGTGCCAGCAGCCAAGAGGATATTCGGGGGAGTGGGAAAAACATTCAGTACTTC
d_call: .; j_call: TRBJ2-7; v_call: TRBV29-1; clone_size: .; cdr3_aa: CSVEELLHFYEQYF; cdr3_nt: TGCAGCGTTGAAGAATTGTTACACTTCTACGAGCAGTACTTC
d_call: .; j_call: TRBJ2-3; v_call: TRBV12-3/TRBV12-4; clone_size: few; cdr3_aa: CASSPSRGSDTQYF; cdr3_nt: TGTGCCAGCAGTCCCAGTAGGGGTTCAGATACGCAGTATTTT